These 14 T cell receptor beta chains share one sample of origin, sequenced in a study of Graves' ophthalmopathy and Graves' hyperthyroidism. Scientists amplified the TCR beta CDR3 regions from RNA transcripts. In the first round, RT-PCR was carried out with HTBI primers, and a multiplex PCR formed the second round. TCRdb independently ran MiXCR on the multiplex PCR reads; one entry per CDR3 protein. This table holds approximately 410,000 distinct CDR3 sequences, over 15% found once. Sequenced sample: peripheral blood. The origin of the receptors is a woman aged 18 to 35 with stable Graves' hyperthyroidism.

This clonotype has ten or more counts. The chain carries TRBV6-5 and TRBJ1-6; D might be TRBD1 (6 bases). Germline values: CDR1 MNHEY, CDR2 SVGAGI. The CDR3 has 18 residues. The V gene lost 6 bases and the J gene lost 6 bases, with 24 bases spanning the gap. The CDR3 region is CASRLLQIAGHVNSPLHF. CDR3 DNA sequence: TGTGCCAGCAGGCTATTACAAATTGCGGGACACGTTAATTCACCCCTCCACTTT.

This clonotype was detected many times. Here the CDR3 DNA reads TGTGCCAGCAGCGGTACAGGGGGCGGGAGAGCTTTCTTT. It encodes CASSGTGGGRAFF. The chain uses TRBV6-1 and TRBJ1-1, with 9 nucleotides matching TRBD1. This CDR3 has 13 residues. The J segment lost 10 bases and the V segment lost 6 bases, leaving 9 bases of the junction unmatched. Per germline, CDR1 MNHNS and CDR2 SASEGT.

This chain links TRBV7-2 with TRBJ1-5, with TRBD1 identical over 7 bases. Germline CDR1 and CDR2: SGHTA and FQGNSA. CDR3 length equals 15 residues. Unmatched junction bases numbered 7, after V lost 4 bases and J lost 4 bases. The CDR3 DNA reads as TGTGCCAGCAGCTCTATCGGGACAGTAAATCAGCCCCAGCATTTT. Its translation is CASSSIGTVNQPQHF.

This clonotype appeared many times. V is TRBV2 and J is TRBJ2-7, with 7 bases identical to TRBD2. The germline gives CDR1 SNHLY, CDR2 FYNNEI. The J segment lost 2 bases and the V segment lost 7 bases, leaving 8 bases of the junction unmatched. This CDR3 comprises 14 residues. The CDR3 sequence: CASIREAGTYEQYF. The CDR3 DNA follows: TGTGCCAGCATCCGGGAAGCGGGGACCTACGAGCAGTACTTC. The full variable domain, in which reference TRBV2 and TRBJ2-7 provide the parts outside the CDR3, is EPEVTQTPSHQVTQMGQEVILRCVPISNHLYFYWYRQILGQKVEFLVSFYNNEISEKSEIFDDQFSVERPDGSNFTLKIRSTKLEDSAMYFCASIREAGTYEQYFGPGTRLTVT.

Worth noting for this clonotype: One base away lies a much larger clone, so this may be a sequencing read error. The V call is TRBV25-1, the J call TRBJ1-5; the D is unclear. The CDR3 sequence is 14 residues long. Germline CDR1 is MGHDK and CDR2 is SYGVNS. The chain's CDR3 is CARSDPRTNRPQHF. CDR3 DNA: TGTGCCAGAAGTGATCCAAGGACGAATCGGCCCCAGCATTTT.

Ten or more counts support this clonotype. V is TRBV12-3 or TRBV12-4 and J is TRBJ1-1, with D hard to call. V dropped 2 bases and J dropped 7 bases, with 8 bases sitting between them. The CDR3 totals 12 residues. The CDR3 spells CASSLPQIEAFF. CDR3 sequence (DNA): TGTGCCAGCAGTTTACCACAGATTGAAGCTTTCTTT.

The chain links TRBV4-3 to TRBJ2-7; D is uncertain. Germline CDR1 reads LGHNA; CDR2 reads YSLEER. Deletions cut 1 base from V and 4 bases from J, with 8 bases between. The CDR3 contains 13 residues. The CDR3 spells CASSQAPQYEQYF. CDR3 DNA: TGCGCCAGCAGCCAAGCCCCCCAGTACGAGCAGTACTTC.

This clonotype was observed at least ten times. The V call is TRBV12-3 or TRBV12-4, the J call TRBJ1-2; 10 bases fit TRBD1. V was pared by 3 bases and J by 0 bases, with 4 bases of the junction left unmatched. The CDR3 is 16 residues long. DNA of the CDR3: TGTGCCAGCAGTTTCTTGGGACAGGGGTCTAACTATGGCTACACCTTC. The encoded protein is CASSFLGQGSNYGYTF.

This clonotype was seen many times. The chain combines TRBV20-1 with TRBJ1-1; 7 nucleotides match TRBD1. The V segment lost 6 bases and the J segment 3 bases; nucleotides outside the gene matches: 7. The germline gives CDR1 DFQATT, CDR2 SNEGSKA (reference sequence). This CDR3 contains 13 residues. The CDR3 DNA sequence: TGCAGTGCCACAACAGGGGAATACACTGAAGCTTTCTTT. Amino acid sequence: CSATTGEYTEAFF.

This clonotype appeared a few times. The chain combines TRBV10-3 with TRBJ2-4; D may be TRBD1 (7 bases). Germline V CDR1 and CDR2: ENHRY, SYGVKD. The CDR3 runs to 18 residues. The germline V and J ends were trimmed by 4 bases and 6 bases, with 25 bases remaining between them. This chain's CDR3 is CAISGPGQTDGGRNIQYF. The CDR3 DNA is TGTGCCATCAGTGGCCCGGGACAGACGGATGGGGGGCGAAACATTCAGTACTTC.

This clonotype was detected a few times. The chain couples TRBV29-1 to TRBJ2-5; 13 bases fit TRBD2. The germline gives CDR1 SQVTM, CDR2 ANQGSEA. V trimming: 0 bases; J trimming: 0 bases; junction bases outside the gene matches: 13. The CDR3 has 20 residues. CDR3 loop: CSVEDLGRGLAGEHQETQYF. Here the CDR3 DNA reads TGCAGCGTTGAAGATCTAGGTAGAGGACTAGCGGGGGAACACCAAGAGACCCAGTACTTC. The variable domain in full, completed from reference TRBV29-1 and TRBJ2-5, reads SAVISQKPSRDICQRGTSLTIQCQVDSQVTMMFWYRQQPGQSLTLIATANQGSEATYESGFVIDKFPISRPNLTFSTLTVSNMSPEDSSIYLCSVEDLGRGLAGEHQETQYFGPGTRLLVL.

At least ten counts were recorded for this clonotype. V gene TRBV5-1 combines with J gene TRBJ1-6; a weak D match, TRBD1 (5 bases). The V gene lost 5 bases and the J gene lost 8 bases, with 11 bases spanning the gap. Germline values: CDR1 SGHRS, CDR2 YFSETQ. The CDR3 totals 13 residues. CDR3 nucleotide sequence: TGCGCCAGCAGTCAGGCGGGGGATTCACCCCTCCACTTT. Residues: CASSQAGDSPLHF.

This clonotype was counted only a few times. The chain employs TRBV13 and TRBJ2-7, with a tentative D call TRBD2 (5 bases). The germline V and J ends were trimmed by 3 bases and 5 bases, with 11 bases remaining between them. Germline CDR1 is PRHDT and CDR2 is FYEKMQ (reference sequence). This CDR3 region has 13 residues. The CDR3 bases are TGTGCCAGCAGCTTTTCCGAGGGCAACGAGCAGTACTTC. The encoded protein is CASSFSEGNEQYF.

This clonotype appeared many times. The CDR3 region has the DNA TGTGCCAGCAGCAACTGGACTAGCGGGGGGGCTGGGACCCAGTACTTC. Translation: CASSNWTSGGAGTQYF. This chain uses TRBV11-2 with TRBJ2-5; 15 bases align to TRBD2. The germline gives CDR1 SGHAT, CDR2 FQNNGV. The V gene end was trimmed by 5 bases and the J gene end by 7 bases; junction bases not matched to a gene: 8. The CDR3 is 16 residues long.